One sample yielded the 9 T cell receptor beta chains listed below, sequenced in a study of cytotoxic CD8 clonotypes in ibrutinib-treated CLL. Sequencing was performed with immunoSEQ multiplex PCR; in TCRdb, only in-frame clones are kept and a portion is missing. The sample has 120,000 to 150,000 clones, around 77% seen once. The sample in question was PBMCs, obtained after 12 months of ibrutinib treatment. The receptors shown here come from a human donor with chronic lymphocytic leukemia.

The J gene is TRBJ2-7, the V gene TRBV5-6, with TRBD2 as a possible D gene (5 bases). This CDR3 spans 13 amino acids. V lost 4 bases and J 4 bases, leaving 12 bases between the germline ends. CDR1 and CDR2 (germline): SGHDT, YYEEEE. Here the CDR3 DNA reads TGTGCCAGCAGCCCGGGGTGGGGTTACGAGCAGTACTTC. Amino acids: CASSPGWGYEQYF.

This chain connects TRBV30 to TRBJ1-1, with D perhaps TRBD1 (5 bases). Germline V gene lookup returns CDR1 GTSNPN and CDR2 SVGIG (reference sequence). Trimming removed 0 bases at V and 1 base at J, with 24 bases between. The CDR3 is made up of 19 amino acids. The CDR3 reads CAWSVRAVVGGSRNTEAFF. DNA for the CDR3: TGTGCCTGGAGTGTAAGGGCTGTTGTTGGGGGATCCAGGAACACTGAAGCTTTCTTT.

The chain combines TRBV27 with TRBJ1-1; TRBD1 matches 7 bases. The CDR3 extends over 14 amino acids. Per germline, CDR1 MNHEY and CDR2 SMNVEV (reference sequence). V was pared by 6 bases and J by 7 bases, with 11 bases of the junction left unmatched. CDR3 sequence reads: CASSSLSGDSEAFF. The DNA for the CDR3 is TGTGCCAGCAGCTCCCTGTCCGGGGACAGTGAAGCTTTCTTT.

The V and J genes are TRBV4-1 and TRBJ2-7, with TRBD1 as a possible D gene (6 bases). The CDR3 is made up of 18 amino acids. Germline V lookup: CDR1 MGHRA, CDR2 YSYEKL. The V end lost 3 bases, the J end lost 4 bases, and 25 bases lay between the germline ends. Here the CDR3 DNA reads TGCGCCAGCAGCCAGTGGGAAAAATCCGACAGGTGGGGGTACGAGCAGTACTTC. Its protein is CASSQWEKSDRWGYEQYF.

This clone was seen once. The chain combines TRBV5-4 with TRBJ2-7; no clear D gene. Per germline, CDR1 SGHNT and CDR2 YYREEE (reference sequence). The length of the CDR3 is 12 residues. Trimming cost V 0 bases and J 3 bases, with 4 bases left between them. The CDR3 DNA follows: TGTGCCAGCAGCTTGGAGAACTACGAGCAGTACTTC. Protein product: CASSLENYEQYF.

The chain uses TRBV29-1 and TRBJ1-1; D gene ambiguous. CDR1 and CDR2 from the germline V gene are SQVTM and ANQGSEA. V lost 3 bases to trimming and J lost 5 bases, with 13 bases between them. The CDR3 spans 13 residues. The CDR3: CSVDTQVGTEAFF. CDR3 nucleotides: TGCAGCGTTGATACCCAGGTGGGGACTGAAGCTTTCTTT.

This sequence joins TRBV2 and TRBJ1-5; a weak D match, TRBD1 (6 bases). With 4 bases removed from V and 0 bases from J, the gap between germline ends came to 10 bases. The CDR3 length is 15 residues. The germline gives CDR1 SNHLY, CDR2 FYNNEI. In nucleotides, the CDR3 is TGTGCCAGCAGTGTACAGGGTTATAGCAATCAGCCCCAGCATTTT. Translated: CASSVQGYSNQPQHF.

The chain couples TRBV5-3 to TRBJ1-5, with D tentatively TRBD1 (6 bases). TRBV5-3 is an open reading frame whose function is uncertain. The germline V and J ends were trimmed by 0 bases and 5 bases, with 12 bases remaining between them. This CDR3 spans 15 amino acids. The CDR3 protein is CARSLVRGRDQPQHF. The CDR3 coding sequence is TGTGCCAGAAGCTTGGTCCGGGGGCGCGATCAGCCCCAGCATTTT.

J is TRBJ2-3 and V is TRBV29-1; D possibly uses TRBD1 or TRBD2 (6 bases each). The germline gives CDR1 SQVTM, CDR2 ANQGSEA. V lost 7 bases and J lost 6, with 14 bases in between. CDR3 length equals 12 residues. CDR3 residues: CSAAGAGDTQYF. CDR3 DNA: TGCAGCGCCGCAGGGGCGGGGGATACGCAGTATTTT.